This TCR beta chain was sequenced for a study of T-cell memory formation after mild COVID-19 (dated by TCRdb to 2020 to 2023). Some background on the complete study: Most TCR sequence clusters were specific to one of the two donors. Longitudinal TCRalpha and TCRbeta repertoire sequencing tracked T-cell clones expanding and contracting after mild COVID-19 in a couple of donors. The cohort was made up of two young adult volunteers, one female and one male, who were previously healthy. Overall results and qualifications from the work: Contracting CD4+ clones were found mainly in CM and EM memory subsets, while CD8+ clones were enriched in EMRA. The study included only a couple of mild cases, and larger cohorts that include severe cases with pre-infection samples were judged to be necessary. Some responding clones were detected in pre-infection memory, suggesting pre-existing cross-reactive memory T cells joined the SARS-CoV-2 response. The second-wave clones that peaked on day 37 were not confirmed to be SARS-CoV-2 specific. Balanced CD4/CD8 phenotypes were observed for clones contracting from day 15 to 85, whereas a bias towards CD4+ was observed for a second wave of clones expanding from day 15 to 37.

A few counts support this clonotype. Its recognized antigen is unknown. No much larger clone is present one base from it, and per-base qualities are unavailable. Ficoll-Paque density gradient centrifugation was used to isolate PBMCs. The reads were generated on an Illumina NovaSeq 6000. TCRalpha and TCRbeta cDNA libraries were built by 5'RACE with constant-segment primers, adding sample barcodes and unique molecular identifiers. Trizol reagent was used to extract RNA from every sample. The libraries were amplified in two PCR steps, and the second step added a second sample barcode and Illumina TruSeq adapters. Sequencing of libraries was performed on an Illumina NovaSeq with 2 x 150 bp paired-end reads. The published analysis was carried out like this. Demultiplexing of reads and collapsing into UMI-guided consensus sequences were performed with migec v1.2.7. With mixcr v2.1.11, UMI consensuses were aligned to TRA and TRB V and J templates and assembled into clonotypes. A clonotype was counted as expanded or contracted only if both edgeR and NoisET called the change significant, with noise models trained on biological replicates. For edgeR calls, the cutoffs were a false discovery rate-adjusted p below 0.01 and a log2 fold-change threshold of 1. PCA with hierarchical clustering of max-normalized trajectories of the 1000 most abundant clonotypes was used as exploratory dynamics analysis. Separately sequenced CD4+ and CD8+ repertoires were used to assign a CD4 or CD8 phenotype to each responding clone. The public sequencing data were trimmed at Q25 with fastp and processed into clonotypes with MiXCR by TCRdb, which kept only in-frame beta chains. When rows share a CDR3 protein, they turn into one entry using the most common DNA and genes. These V and J calls originate from TCRdb's pipeline instead of the authors' own analysis. The sample table lists fewer than 350,000 distinct CDR3 sequences, roughly 15% of them with a count of one. Clones ranked in the top ten supply about a fifth of the sample.

Reading the germline V gene gives CDR1 SGHRS and CDR2 YFSETQ. The CDR3 spans 15 residues, from the cysteine through the phenylalanine. Here the CDR3 DNA is all that survives: 45 bases in frame from base 1. Cut back by 3 bases and 4 bases, the V and J ends lie 17 bases apart. The chain joins TRBV5-1 to TRBJ2-7, with a tentative D gene TRBD1 over 6 matching bases. The clonotype originates from a young man who had mild COVID-19 (a few samples of this study predate the infection). The sample titles of this study are shuffled in the database, so cell type and time point are left out; the donor was told from shared clones. The source material was PBMCs or a T cell subset sorted from them (not recorded which). Read as DNA, the sequence is TGCGCCAGCAGCTCGACGACAGGCCCTACGTACGAGCAGTACTTC. It specifies CASSSTTGPTYEQYF.